This entry is about one T cell receptor (beta chain). This entry comes from a study of shared clonotypes between healthy human individuals. Every subset had its genomic DNA shared out evenly among several immunoSEQ plates. Method: immunoSEQ multiplex PCR; TCRdb's copy keeps in-frame clones and lacks some. In the table there are more than 2,000,000 clones, about 92% of which are singletons. V lost 5 bases to trimming and J lost 8 bases; unmatched junction nucleotides: 9. This CDR3 has 14 residues. Germline assignment: CDR1 SEHNR and CDR2 FQNEAQ (reference sequence). This receptor was taken from a man between 18 and 35 years old in good health. The J gene is TRBJ2-1, the V gene TRBV7-9; 7 bases match TRBD2. Source material: naive CD4+ T cells sorted from blood. Specified subset: CD45RA+ positively selected. The CDR3: CASSPREPRDEQFF. DNA of the CDR3: TGTGCCAGCAGCCCGCGGGAGCCCCGGGATGAGCAGTTCTTC.